These 2 T cell receptor beta chains originate from one sample sequenced in a study of T cells in localized non-small cell lung cancer (dated by TCRdb to the early 2020s). Library construction relied on the immunoSEQ multiplex PCR assay. The clones in this table, taken by TCRdb from immuneACCESS, are in-frame only. Not every clone is retained; where verified, under half of the shortfall comes from an unresolved V gene, and the cause of the rest is unknown. Recorded for this sample are roughly 50,000 clones; approximately 90% of them occurred a single time. 15% to 20% of the sample is in the top ten clones. The starting material was peripheral blood, obtained before any cancer treatment. The receptor set was obtained from a man between 40 and 70 years old with stage I lung adenocarcinoma.

This clone has only one observation. The gene calls are TRBV28 and TRBJ2-3; 7 bases line up with TRBD2. The length of the CDR3 is 15 residues. With 5 bases clipped from V and 5 bases from J, the junction kept 10 bases outside the gene matches. The germline V gene encodes CDR1 MDHEN and CDR2 SYDVKM. The CDR3 bases are TGTGCCAGCAGTGTCAGCGGGGCCCAGGTAGATACGCAGTATTTT. It specifies CASSVSGAQVDTQYF.

The rearrangement links TRBV19 to TRBJ2-3; unclear D gene. This CDR3 has 11 amino acids. CDR1 and CDR2 from the germline V gene are LNHDA and SQIVND (reference sequence). Trimming took 6 bases from V and 1 from J, leaving 2 bases between them. CDR3 amino acids: CASRRTDTQYF. The CDR3 coding sequence is TGTGCCAGTAGACGCACAGATACGCAGTATTTT.